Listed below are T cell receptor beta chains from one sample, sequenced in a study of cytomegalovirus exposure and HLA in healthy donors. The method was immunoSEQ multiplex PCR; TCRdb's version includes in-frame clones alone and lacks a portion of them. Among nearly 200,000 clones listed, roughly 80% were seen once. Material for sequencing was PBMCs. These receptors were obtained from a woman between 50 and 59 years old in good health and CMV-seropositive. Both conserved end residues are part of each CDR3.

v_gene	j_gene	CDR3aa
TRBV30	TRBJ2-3	CAWSALAGVTDTQYF
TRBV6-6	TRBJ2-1	CASRQQGSSYNEQFF
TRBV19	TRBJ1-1	CASSITRENTEAFF
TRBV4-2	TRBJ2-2	CASSQYSGTSANTGELFF
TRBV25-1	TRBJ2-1	CASSDFRPGSSYNEQFF
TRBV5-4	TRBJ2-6	CASSPRNRGPGANVLTF
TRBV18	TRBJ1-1	CASSPQGWTEAFF
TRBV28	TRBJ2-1	CASSFPGGKQFF
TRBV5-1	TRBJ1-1	CASSEGQANTEAFF
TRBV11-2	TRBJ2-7	CASSLGSSYEQYF
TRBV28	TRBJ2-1	CASSSGDRAYNEQFF
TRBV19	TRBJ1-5	CASSIAQKSNQPQHF